Below are 21 T cell receptor beta chains sequenced from a single sample in a study of blood T cell repertoires in COVID-19. The repertoire was sequenced with immunoSEQ multiplex PCR; TCRdb's copy has only in-frame clones and lacks some. The sample holds 200,000 to 300,000 clones, 80% to 90% seen once. The material sequenced was peripheral blood. The receptors here all came from a woman in her 40s who had recovered from COVID-19.

This clone has only one observation. The chain links TRBV12-5 to TRBJ1-1; D possibly corresponds to TRBD1 (5 bases). Germline loops: CDR1 LGHNT, CDR2 FRNRAP. The CDR3 length is 12 residues. V was trimmed by 7 bases and J by 3 bases, leaving 9 bases between them. The CDR3 DNA is TGTGCTAGTGAACAGGCGGACACTGAAGCTTTCTTT. Encoded protein: CASEQADTEAFF.

This clone was seen a few times. The chain recombines TRBV2 with TRBJ2-3, with TRBD1 matching over 7 bases. J was trimmed by 5 bases and V by 7 bases; bases with no gene match: 9. CDR1 and CDR2 from the germline V gene are SNHLY and FYNNEI. This CDR3 comprises 14 residues. CDR3: CASTYLTGEDTQYF. CDR3 coding DNA: TGTGCCAGCACTTACCTCACAGGGGAAGATACGCAGTATTTT.

This clone appeared a few times. V usage is TRBV2 and J usage is TRBJ2-7; D is unresolved. This CDR3 is 12 amino acids long. Trimming pared 4 bases from V and 3 bases from J, leaving 7 bases between. CDR1 SNHLY and CDR2 FYNNEI come from the germline V gene. The CDR3 DNA sequence: TGTGCCAGCAGTGGACTCAGCTACGAGCAGTACTTC. It translates to CASSGLSYEQYF.

The chain joins TRBV15 to TRBJ2-7; 7 bases align to TRBD2. Trimming at V came to 1 base and at J to 3 bases, leaving 6 bases not matched to a gene. The germline CDR1 and CDR2 sequences are LNHNV and YYDKDF (reference sequence). The CDR3 has 15 amino acids. Here the CDR3 DNA reads TGTGCCACCAGCAGAGGAGCGGGACCCGACTACGAGCAGTACTTC. This encodes CATSRGAGPDYEQYF.

This chain uses TRBV6-1 with TRBJ1-1; 7 bases fit TRBD1. The V gene end was trimmed by 5 bases and the J gene end by 3 bases; junction bases not matched to a gene: 3. The length of the CDR3 is 13 residues. Germline-derived CDR1 and CDR2 are MNHNS and SASEGT. CDR3 residues: CASSFQGDTEAFF. CDR3 in DNA: TGTGCCAGCAGTTTTCAGGGGGACACTGAAGCTTTCTTT.

This chain uses TRBV18 with TRBJ2-7; 11 bases are shared with TRBD2. Looked up from germline, CDR1 is KGHSH and CDR2 is LQKENI. CDR3 length equals 16 residues. V dropped 1 base and J dropped 6; count of bases not matched to a gene: 8. Here the CDR3 DNA reads TGTGCCAGCTCACCACTAGCGGGGGGGCGGCTAGGCGAGCAGTACTTC. The encoded protein is CASSPLAGGRLGEQYF.

CDR3 sequence reads: CASSYSRQGGYTF. CDR3 in DNA: TGTGCCAGCAGTTACTCTCGGCAGGGGGGCTACACCTTC. The chain joins TRBV6-2 or TRBV6-3 to TRBJ1-2, with a weak D call TRBD1 (6 bases). The germline CDR1 and CDR2 sequences are MNHEY and SVGEGT. Trimming removed 0 bases at V and 8 bases at J, with 10 bases between. The CDR3 is 13 amino acids.

The CDR3 DNA reads TGTGCCAGCAGCGTAGCGGCTAGCAGGTTGGAGACCCAGTACTTC. It specifies CASSVAASRLETQYF. The chain recombines TRBV9 with TRBJ2-5, with TRBD2 as a possible D gene (5 bases). The CDR3 is 15 amino acids. Germline-derived CDR1 and CDR2 are SGDLS and YYNGEE. Trimming removed 0 bases at V and 5 bases at J, with 14 bases between.

The chain links TRBV5-1 to TRBJ2-7, with 9 bases matching TRBD2. Germline CDR1 SGHRS, CDR2 YFSETQ. The CDR3 contains 14 residues. After removal of 4 bases from V and 4 bases from J, the junction contained 6 bases not matched to a gene. CDR3 protein: CASSPRLAEYEQYF. The CDR3 DNA is TGCGCCAGCAGCCCGCGACTAGCGGAGTACGAGCAGTACTTC.

This sequence joins TRBV7-9 and TRBJ2-7, with TRBD2 identical over 8 bases. The CDR3 sequence is 16 residues long. Trimming at V came to 1 base and at J to 5 bases, leaving 10 bases not matched to a gene. CDR1 is SEHNR, CDR2 FQNEAQ, per germline (reference sequence). The CDR3 DNA follows: TGTGCCAGCAGCTTAGGGCGGGGGGACCCGCAACACGAGCAGTACTTC. The encoded protein is CASSLGRGDPQHEQYF.

The chain uses TRBV30 and TRBJ1-3; D remains unclear. This CDR3 region has 16 residues. Germline loops: CDR1 GTSNPN, CDR2 SVGIG (reference sequence). V lost 5 bases and J lost 7, with 24 bases in between. The CDR3 protein is CAWDLGVPKSGNTIYF. Here the CDR3 DNA reads TGTGCCTGGGATCTCGGGGTCCCCAAAAGCGGGAACACCATATATTTT.

About this clone itself: At one end the junction does not follow the germline gene, possibly because of a read error. The rearrangement joins TRBV7-7 to TRBJ1-4; 7 bases line up with TRBD1. Germline V gives CDR1 SSHAT, CDR2 FNYEAQ (reference sequence). The CDR3 loop spans 13 amino acids. In nucleotides, the CDR3 is TGTGCTAGCAGCTTAGACAGGGATGAAAAACTGTTTTTT. Translated, it gives CASSLDRDEKLFF.

The chain recombines TRBV5-1 with TRBJ2-3, with 11 bases identical to TRBD1. Germline assignment: CDR1 SGHRS and CDR2 YFSETQ. CDR3 size: 16 residues. The V and J ends lost 3 bases and 2 bases, in that order; junction bases with no gene match: 5. DNA of the CDR3: TGCGCCAGCAGCTCGGGACAGGGGGGTCCCACAGATACGCAGTATTTT. Amino acids: CASSSGQGGPTDTQYF.

The chain combines TRBV7-9 with TRBJ2-7; 8 positions match TRBD1. The CDR3 contains 14 residues. Trimming took 5 bases from V and 5 from J; bases not matched to a gene: 8. Per germline, CDR1 SEHNR and CDR2 FQNEAQ (reference sequence). DNA for the CDR3: TGTGCCAGCAGCAGGACCGAGACAGGGGACGAGCAGTACTTC. Protein product: CASSRTETGDEQYF.

The V gene is TRBV29-1, the J gene TRBJ1-2; 9 nucleotides agree with TRBD1. Germline V gene data show CDR1 as SQVTM and CDR2 as ANQGSEA. The CDR3 extends over 16 amino acids. V gave up 4 bases and J gave up 0 bases; unmatched junction bases: 9. This chain's CDR3 is CSVGGDRVYPNYGYTF. The CDR3 DNA is TGCAGCGTTGGTGGGGACAGGGTATACCCTAACTATGGCTACACCTTC.

The count of this clone is one. The rearrangement uses TRBV5-4 and TRBJ1-6; D is unresolved. The germline V and J ends were trimmed by 3 bases and 6 bases, with 16 bases remaining between them. The CDR3 sequence is 16 residues long. The germline V gene encodes CDR1 SGHNT and CDR2 YYREEE (reference sequence). DNA for the CDR3: TGTGCCAGCAGCTCCTTGGGCGGTCGGGGTAATTCACCCCTCCACTTT. It specifies CASSSLGGRGNSPLHF.

This clone was seen a few times. V and J are TRBV5-1 and TRBJ1-6; tentatively, D is TRBD1 (6 bases). The CDR3 is 14 residues long. From germline, CDR1 is SGHRS and CDR2 YFSETQ. Trimming left V 2 bases short and J 5 bases short, with 8 bases between. CDR3 coding DNA: TGCGCCAGCAGCTTACAGGGTGATAATTCACCCCTCCACTTT. As protein: CASSLQGDNSPLHF.

This clone was detected once. The rearrangement links TRBV12-3 or TRBV12-4 to TRBJ1-6, with D uncertain. The length of the CDR3 is 13 residues. Trimming cost V 3 bases and J 8 bases, with 8 bases left between them. In nucleotides, the CDR3 is TGTGCCAGCAGTTTTGGGAGGTATTCACCCCTCCACTTT. Protein sequence: CASSFGRYSPLHF.

V and J are TRBV5-1 and TRBJ1-2; TRBD1 matches at 10 bases. The CDR3 runs 16 residues. Germline CDR1 reads SGHRS; CDR2 reads YFSETQ. The V and J ends lost 0 bases and 7 bases, in that order; junction bases with no gene match: 9. CDR3 protein: CASSLGGAGTGVGYTF. In DNA, the CDR3 is TGCGCCAGCAGCTTGGGGGGAGCCGGGACAGGGGTTGGCTACACCTTC. Variable domain in full (rest from reference TRBV5-1 and TRBJ1-2): KAGVTQTPRYLIKTRGQQVTLSCSPISGHRSVSWYQQTPGQGLQFLFEYFSETQRNKGNFPGRFSGRQFSNSRSEMNVSTLELGDSALYLCASSLGGAGTGVGYTFGSGTRLTVV.

The rearrangement uses TRBV5-1 and TRBJ1-1, with unresolved D. Germline V gene data show CDR1 as SGHRS and CDR2 as YFSETQ. V gave up 5 bases and J gave up 4 bases, with 15 bases separating them. This CDR3 is 14 amino acids long. CDR3 amino acids: CASRGIREGTEAFF. CDR3 bases: TGCGCCAGCAGAGGAATCCGGGAGGGCACTGAAGCTTTCTTT.

This clone was seen only a few times. This chain joins TRBV15 and TRBJ1-1; 7 bases match TRBD1. Germline CDR1 is LNHNV and CDR2 is YYDKDF (reference sequence). This CDR3 is 13 amino acids long. V gave up 1 base and J gave up 10 bases; unmatched junction bases: 6. The CDR3 spells CATSRAGTERAFF. In DNA, the CDR3 is TGTGCCACCAGCAGAGCCGGGACAGAGCGAGCTTTCTTT.